Shown below are 10 T cell receptor beta chains from a single sample sequenced in a study of cytomegalovirus exposure and HLA in healthy donors. This PCR relied on a set of 60 Vbeta primers and 13 Jbeta primers. Produced via immunoSEQ multiplex PCR; TCRdb's table is partial and in-frame only. The profile covers just over 150,000 clones, with less than 90% appearing a single time and 1.9% taken by the ten largest. Material: PBMCs. The receptors derive from a man aged 18 to 29 in good health and CMV-seronegative.

This clone came up once. The V gene is TRBV14, the J gene TRBJ1-1; maybe TRBD1 (5 bases). The germline V and J ends were trimmed by 1 base and 7 bases, with 10 bases remaining between them. The CDR3 length is 13 residues. The germline CDR1 and CDR2 sequences are SGHDN and FVKESK. CDR3 bases: TGTGCCAGCAGCCAAGCCGCAGGGTATGAAGCTTTCTTT. Amino acids: CASSQAAGYEAFF.

The CDR3 coding sequence is TGTGCCAGCAGCCCCGAGGCCCGGACAACTAACACCGGGGAGCTGTTTTTT. This encodes CASSPEARTTNTGELFF. V is TRBV5-6 and J is TRBJ2-2; D is possibly TRBD1 (5 bases). The CDR3 contains 17 residues. Trimming removed 4 bases from V and 2 bases from J, with 18 bases in between. Germline loops: CDR1 SGHDT, CDR2 YYEEEE.

As regards this clone: Compared with germline, one end of the junction differs, possibly owing to a read error. The CDR3 loop reads CASTLGDRVSGNTIYF. The CDR3 region has the DNA TGTGCCAGCACCTTAGGGGACAGGGTATCTGGAAACACCATATATTTT. This rearrangement joins TRBV7-2 to TRBJ1-3, with TRBD1 identical over 9 bases. The CDR3 totals 16 residues. Germline assignment: CDR1 SGHTA and CDR2 FQGNSA. Full variable domain (outside the CDR3, taken from reference TRBV7-2 and TRBJ1-3): GAGVSQSPSNKVTEKGKDVELRCDPISGHTALYWYRQSLGQGLEFLIYFQGNSAPDKSGLPSDRFSAERTGGSVSTLTIQRTQQEDSAVYLCASTLGDRVSGNTIYFGEGSWLTVV.

V is TRBV4-1 and J is TRBJ1-2; 9 bases line up with TRBD1. The V segment lost 2 bases and the J segment 5 bases; nucleotides outside the gene matches: 9. CDR3 size: 16 residues. The germline V gene has CDR1 MGHRA and CDR2 YSYEKL. The CDR3 spells CASSQPGQGRKYGYTF. The CDR3 DNA reads as TGCGCCAGCAGCCAACCGGGACAGGGTAGGAAGTATGGCTACACCTTC.

The gene calls are TRBV13 and TRBJ1-1, with D perhaps TRBD1 (5 bases). The germline CDR1 and CDR2 sequences are PRHDT and FYEKMQ (reference sequence). The CDR3 loop spans 15 amino acids. Trimming cost V 5 bases and J 4 bases, with 17 bases left between them. CDR3 coding DNA: TGTGCCAGCAGCCAACTGGGCAGGGAGGGCACTGAAGCTTTCTTT. Its translation is CASSQLGREGTEAFF.

The V gene is TRBV5-1, the J gene TRBJ1-1, with a weak D call TRBD1 (5 bases). Germline lookup yields CDR1 SGHRS and CDR2 YFSETQ. Trimming removed 1 base at V and 1 base at J, with 5 bases between. The CDR3 is made up of 13 amino acids. The CDR3 coding sequence is TGCGCCAGCAGCTTGCAGGGGAACACTGAAGCTTTCTTT. Its protein is CASSLQGNTEAFF.

The chain is built from TRBV18 and TRBJ1-2, with 8 bases fitting TRBD1. Looked up from germline, CDR1 is KGHSH and CDR2 is LQKENI. The CDR3 contains 15 residues. V was pared by 5 bases and J by 2 bases, with 7 bases of the junction left unmatched. CDR3 bases: TGTGCCAGCTCATATCGACAGGGGCAAAACTATGGCTACACCTTC. It is translated as CASSYRQGQNYGYTF.

The chain couples TRBV27 to TRBJ1-2, with D maybe TRBD1 (6 bases). V shed 6 bases and J shed 4 bases, with 9 bases lying between them. CDR1 MNHEY and CDR2 SMNVEV come from the germline V gene (reference sequence). The CDR3 runs 12 residues. The CDR3 region has the DNA TGTGCCAGCAGGCAGGGGCGCTATGGCTACACCTTC. This translates into CASRQGRYGYTF.

In regard to this clone: Germline and junction disagree at one end, which may indicate a read error. V and J are TRBV7-9 and TRBJ1-1; maybe TRBD1 (6 bases). The CDR3 is 16 residues long. The V gene's germline CDR1 is SEHNR and CDR2 FQNEAQ (reference sequence). The CDR3 loop reads CSSSPRTGLGTIEAFF. In DNA form, the CDR3 reads TGTTCCAGCAGCCCCCGAACAGGGTTAGGGACGATAGAAGCTTTCTTT.

The chain employs TRBV2 and TRBJ2-7, with D possibly matching TRBD2 (6 bases). The V end lost 8 bases, the J end lost 3 bases, and 11 bases lay between the germline ends. The CDR3 sequence is 12 residues long. Germline loops: CDR1 SNHLY, CDR2 FYNNEI. The DNA for the CDR3 is TGTGCCAGCGCTCTGGGGGGCTACGAGCAGTACTTC. This translates into CASALGGYEQYF.